This T cell receptor beta chain is from a study of identical twins. MiXCR, run by TCRdb on the 5' RACE reads, gives a single entry per CDR3 protein. The repertoire includes around 1.7 million distinct CDR3 sequences, less than 40% of them detected once, and around 0.3% sits in the top ten. This CDR3 region has 14 residues. Trimming cost V 2 bases and J 3 bases, with 11 bases left between them. This clonotype was picked up many times. V is TRBV12-3 or TRBV12-4 and J is TRBJ2-7, with D perhaps matching TRBD1 or TRBD2 (5 bases each). Sequenced material: cord blood. This TCR derives from a newborn girl in good health. In DNA, the CDR3 is TGTGCCAGCAGTTTACGGGGACCGAACTACGAGCAGTACTTC. Amino acids: CASSLRGPNYEQYF.